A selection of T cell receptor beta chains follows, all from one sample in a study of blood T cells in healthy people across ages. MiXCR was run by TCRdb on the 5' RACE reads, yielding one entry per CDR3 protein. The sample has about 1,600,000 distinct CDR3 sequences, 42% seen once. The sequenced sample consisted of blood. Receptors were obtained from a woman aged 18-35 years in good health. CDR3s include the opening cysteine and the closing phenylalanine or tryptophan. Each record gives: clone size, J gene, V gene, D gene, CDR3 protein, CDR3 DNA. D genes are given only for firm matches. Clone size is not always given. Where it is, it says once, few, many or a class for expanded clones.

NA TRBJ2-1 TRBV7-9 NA CASSLQTLNYNEQFF TGTGCCAGCAGCTTACAGACACTCAACTACAATGAGCAGTTCTTC
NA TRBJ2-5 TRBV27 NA CASSLSGGLRETQYF TGTGCCAGCAGTTTATCGGGGGGCCTGAGAGAGACCCAGTACTTC
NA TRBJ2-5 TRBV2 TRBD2 CASKPAGQDTQYF TGTGCCAGCAAGCCAGCGGGGCAGGACACCCAGTACTTC
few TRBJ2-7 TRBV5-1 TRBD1 CASSRTGAEQYF TGCGCCAGCAGCAGGACAGGCGCCGAGCAGTACTTC
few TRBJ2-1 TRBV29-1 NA CSVLGLLSLKQFF TGCAGCGTTTTAGGGCTCCTATCTTTAAAGCAGTTCTTC
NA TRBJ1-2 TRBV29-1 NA CNVEDHGVERYGYTF TGCAACGTTGAAGATCATGGGGTGGAACGGTATGGCTACACCTTC
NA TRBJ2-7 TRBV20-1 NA CSATRPTISYEQYF TGCAGTGCTACCCGACCGACAATATCCTACGAGCAGTACTTC
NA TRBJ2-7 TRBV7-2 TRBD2 CASSISGTVRGYEQYF TGTGCCAGCAGCATTAGCGGGACCGTTAGGGGCTACGAGCAGTACTTC
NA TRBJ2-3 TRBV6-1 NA CASSESPWTGNTDTQYF TGTGCCAGTAGTGAAAGCCCCTGGACTGGAAACACAGATACGCAGTATTTT
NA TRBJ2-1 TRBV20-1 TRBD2 CSARDLAGDAYNEQFF TGCAGTGCTAGAGATCTAGCGGGAGATGCCTACAATGAGCAGTTCTTC
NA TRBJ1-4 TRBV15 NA CATSRDRGSNEKLFF TGTGCCACCAGCAGAGACAGAGGATCTAATGAAAAACTGTTTTTT
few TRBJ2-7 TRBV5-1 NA CASSFGAGTYSYEQYF TGCGCCAGCAGCTTCGGCGCGGGGACGTACTCCTACGAGCAGTACTTC
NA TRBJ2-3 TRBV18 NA CASSPESAAGTDTQYF TGTGCCAGCTCACCAGAAAGTGCGGCAGGCACAGATACGCAGTATTTT
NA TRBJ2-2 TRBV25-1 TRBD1 CASRTPPGQGNTGELFF TGTGCCAGCAGGACCCCTCCGGGACAGGGGAACACCGGGGAGCTGTTTTTT
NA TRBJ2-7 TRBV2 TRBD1 CASRRAGQGLYEQYF TGTGCCAGCCGGAGGGCCGGACAGGGCCTGTACGAGCAGTACTTC
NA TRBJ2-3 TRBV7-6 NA CASSFSGVADTQYF TGTGCCAGCAGCTTTTCCGGGGTGGCAGATACGCAGTATTTT
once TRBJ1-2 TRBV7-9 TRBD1 CAGSLAGTGDLYGYTF TGTGCCGGCAGCTTAGCCGGGACAGGGGACCTCTATGGCTACACCTTC
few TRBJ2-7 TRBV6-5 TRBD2 CASSPSGSVYEQYF TGTGCCAGCAGCCCTAGCGGCTCCGTCTACGAGCAGTACTTC
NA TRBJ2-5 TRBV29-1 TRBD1 CSVEGNRGQTQYF TGCAGCGTTGAAGGGAACAGGGGCCAGACCCAGTACTTC
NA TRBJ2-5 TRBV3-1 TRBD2 CASSQDFSGTLTYNEQYF TGTGCCAGCAGCCAAGATTTTAGCGGGACCCTCACCTACAATGAGCAGTACTTC
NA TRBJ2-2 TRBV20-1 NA CSARDIVVTGELFF TGCAGTGCTAGAGATATAGTGGTCACCGGGGAGCTGTTTTTT
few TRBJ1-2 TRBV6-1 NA CASSPTGTNRYGYTF TGTGCCAGCAGCCCGACAGGAACCAACCGCTATGGCTACACCTTC
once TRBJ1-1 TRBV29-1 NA CSVLVGDYLNTEAFF TGCAGCGTTTTAGTAGGGGACTACTTGAACACTGAAGCTTTCTTT
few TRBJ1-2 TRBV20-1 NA CSAPRDGYGGGYTF TGCAGTGCACCCCGGGACGGCTACGGCGGGGGCTACACCTTC
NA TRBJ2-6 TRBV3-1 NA CASSQDRKGKGANVLTF TGTGCCAGCAGCCAAGATCGGAAGGGGAAAGGGGCCAACGTCCTGACTTTC
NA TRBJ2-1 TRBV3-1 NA CASTFRGEQFF TGTGCCAGCACCTTTCGGGGGGAGCAGTTCTTC
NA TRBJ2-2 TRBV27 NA CASSLRETAGGELFF TGTGCCAGCAGTTTAAGGGAGACCGCAGGCGGGGAGCTGTTTTTT
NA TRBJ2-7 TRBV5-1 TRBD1 CASSETGGEYEQYF TGCGCCAGCAGCGAAACAGGGGGCGAATACGAGCAGTACTTC
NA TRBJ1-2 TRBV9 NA CASRDGPYGYTF TGTGCCAGTCGGGACGGTCCCTATGGCTACACCTTC
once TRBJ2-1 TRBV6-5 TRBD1 CASSYSTGQFNEQFF TGTGCCAGCAGTTACTCAACGGGACAGTTCAATGAGCAGTTCTTC